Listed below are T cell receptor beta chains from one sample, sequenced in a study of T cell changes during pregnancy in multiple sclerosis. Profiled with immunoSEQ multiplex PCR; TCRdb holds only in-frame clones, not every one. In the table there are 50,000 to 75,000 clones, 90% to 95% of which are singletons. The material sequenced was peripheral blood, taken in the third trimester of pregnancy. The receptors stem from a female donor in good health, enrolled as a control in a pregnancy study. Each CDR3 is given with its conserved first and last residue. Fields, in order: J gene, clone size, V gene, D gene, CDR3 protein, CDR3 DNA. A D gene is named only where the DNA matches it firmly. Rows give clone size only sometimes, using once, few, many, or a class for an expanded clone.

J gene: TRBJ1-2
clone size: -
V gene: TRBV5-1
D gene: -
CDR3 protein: CASSLGEGNYGYTF
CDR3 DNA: TGCGCCAGCAGCTTGGGAGAGGGTAACTATGGCTACACCTTC

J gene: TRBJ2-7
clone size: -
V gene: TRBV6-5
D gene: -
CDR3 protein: CASSLTGSYEQYF
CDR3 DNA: TGTGCCAGCAGTCTCACAGGTTCCTACGAGCAGTACTTC

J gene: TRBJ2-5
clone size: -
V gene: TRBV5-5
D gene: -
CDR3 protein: CASSPSGAGRQETQYF
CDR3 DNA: TGTGCCAGCAGCCCTTCCGGCGCGGGGCGTCAAGAGACCCAGTACTTC

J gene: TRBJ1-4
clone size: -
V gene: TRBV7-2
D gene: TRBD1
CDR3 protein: CASSSGTGVEKLFF
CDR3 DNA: TGTGCCAGCAGTTCCGGGACAGGGGTGGAAAAACTGTTTTTT

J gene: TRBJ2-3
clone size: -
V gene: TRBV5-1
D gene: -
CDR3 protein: CASNKDTDTDTQYF
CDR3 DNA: TGCGCCAGCAACAAGGACACCGACACAGATACGCAGTATTTT

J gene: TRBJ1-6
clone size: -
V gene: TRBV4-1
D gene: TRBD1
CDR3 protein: CASSLTTGQGGRSPLHF
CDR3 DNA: TGCGCCAGCAGCCTAACGACGGGACAGGGCGGTCGGTCACCCCTCCACTTT

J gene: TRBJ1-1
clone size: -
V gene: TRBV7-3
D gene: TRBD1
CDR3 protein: CASSWTGRGPDTEAFF
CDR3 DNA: TGTGCCAGCAGCTGGACGGGCAGGGGGCCGGACACTGAAGCTTTCTTT

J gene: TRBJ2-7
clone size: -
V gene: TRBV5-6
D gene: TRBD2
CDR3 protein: CASSLLAGELEQYF
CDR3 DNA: TGTGCCAGCAGCTTGTTGGCGGGAGAACTCGAGCAGTACTTC

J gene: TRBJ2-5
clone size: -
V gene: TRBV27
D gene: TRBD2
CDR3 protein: CASSPSSGGVSETQYF
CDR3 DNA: TGTGCCAGCAGTCCCTCTAGCGGGGGGGTGTCTGAGACCCAGTACTTC

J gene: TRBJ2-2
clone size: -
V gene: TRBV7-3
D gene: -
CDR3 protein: CASSLTAASRGGELFF
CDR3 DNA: TGTGCCAGCAGCTTAACGGCGGCTAGCAGAGGAGGGGAGCTGTTTTTT

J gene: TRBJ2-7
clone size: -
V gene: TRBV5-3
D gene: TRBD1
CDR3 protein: CARSRDRGREQYF
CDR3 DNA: TGTGCCAGAAGTCGGGACAGGGGGCGCGAGCAGTACTTC

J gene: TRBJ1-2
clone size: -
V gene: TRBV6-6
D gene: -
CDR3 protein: CASSSGQTFNYGYTF
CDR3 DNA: TGTGCCAGCAGTTCAGGACAGACTTTTAACTATGGCTACACCTTC

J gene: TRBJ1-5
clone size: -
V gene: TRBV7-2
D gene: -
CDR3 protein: CASSLAKIGGDSNQPQHF
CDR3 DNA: TGTGCCAGCAGCTTAGCGAAGATAGGAGGGGATAGCAATCAGCCCCAGCATTTT

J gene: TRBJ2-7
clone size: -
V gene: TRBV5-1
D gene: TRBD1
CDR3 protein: CASSRDTPGTGRSLEQYF
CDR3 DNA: TGCGCCAGCAGCCGAGATACTCCCGGGACAGGGAGATCCCTGGAGCAGTACTTC

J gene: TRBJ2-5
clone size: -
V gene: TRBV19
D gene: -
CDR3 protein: CASSLWDTPRETQYF
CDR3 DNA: TGTGCCAGTAGTCTCTGGGACACTCCGAGGGAGACCCAGTACTTC

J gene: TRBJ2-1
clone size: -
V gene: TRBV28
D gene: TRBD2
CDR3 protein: CASSLDGRAYDEQFF
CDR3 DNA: TGTGCCAGCAGTTTAGACGGGAGGGCCTACGATGAGCAGTTCTTC

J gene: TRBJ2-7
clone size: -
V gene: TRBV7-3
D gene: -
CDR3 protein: CASSLVGGTLTYEQYF
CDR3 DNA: TGTGCCAGCAGCTTAGTCGGGGGGACACTGACCTACGAGCAGTACTTC

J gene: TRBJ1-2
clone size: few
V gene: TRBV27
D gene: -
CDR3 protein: CASSSLRGYGYTF
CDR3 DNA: TGTGCCAGCAGTTCCCTTAGGGGATATGGCTACACCTTC

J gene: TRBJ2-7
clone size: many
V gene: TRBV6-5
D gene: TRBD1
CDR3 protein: CASRNRGSGYEQYF
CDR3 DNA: TGTGCCAGTAGAAACAGGGGGAGTGGGTACGAGCAGTACTTC

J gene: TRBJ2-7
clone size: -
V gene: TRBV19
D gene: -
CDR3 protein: CASSNPGQPSSYEQYF
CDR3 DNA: TGTGCCAGTAGTAACCCCGGACAGCCCAGCTCCTACGAGCAGTACTTC

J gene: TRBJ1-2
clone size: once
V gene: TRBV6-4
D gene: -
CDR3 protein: CASSDSAGGNYGYTF
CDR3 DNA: TGTGCCAGCAGTGACTCGGCAGGCGGGAACTATGGCTACACCTTC

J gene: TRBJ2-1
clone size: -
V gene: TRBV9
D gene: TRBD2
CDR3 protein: CASSASATSAYNEQFF
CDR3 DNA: TGTGCCAGCAGCGCCTCGGCGACTAGCGCATACAATGAGCAGTTCTTC

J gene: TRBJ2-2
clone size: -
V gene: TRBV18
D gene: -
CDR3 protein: CASSPNWNTGELFF
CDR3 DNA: TGTGCCAGCTCACCAAACTGGAACACCGGGGAGCTGTTTTTT

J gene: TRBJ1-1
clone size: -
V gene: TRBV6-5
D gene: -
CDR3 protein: CASSYSISGVTEAFF
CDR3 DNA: TGTGCCAGCAGTTACTCGATATCAGGGGTAACTGAAGCTTTCTTT

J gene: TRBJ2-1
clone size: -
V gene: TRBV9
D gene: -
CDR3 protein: CASSVGLAFLNEQFF
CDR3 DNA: TGTGCCAGCAGCGTAGGGCTAGCGTTTCTCAATGAGCAGTTCTTC

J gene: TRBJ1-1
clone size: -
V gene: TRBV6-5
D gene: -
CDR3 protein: CASRRNTEAFF
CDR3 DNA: TGTGCCAGCAGGCGAAACACTGAAGCTTTCTTT

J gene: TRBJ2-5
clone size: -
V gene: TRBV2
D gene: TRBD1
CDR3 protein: CASVIQGGEAQYF
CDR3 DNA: TGTGCCAGCGTCATACAGGGGGGTGAGGCCCAGTACTTC

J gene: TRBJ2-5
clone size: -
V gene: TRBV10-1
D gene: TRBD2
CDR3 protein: CASRGLAVELETQYF
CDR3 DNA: TGCGCCAGCAGAGGACTAGCAGTAGAGCTAGAGACCCAGTACTTC

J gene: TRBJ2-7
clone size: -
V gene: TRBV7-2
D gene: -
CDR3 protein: CASSPRTEQYF
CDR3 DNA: TGTGCCAGCAGCCCCAGAACCGAGCAGTACTTC

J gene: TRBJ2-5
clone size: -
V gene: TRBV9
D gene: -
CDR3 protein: CASSARDTKETQYF
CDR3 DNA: TGTGCCAGCAGCGCCCGGGACACTAAAGAGACCCAGTACTTC